This TCR beta chain was captured by sequencing in a study of CD8+ T cells in alopecia areata. Study as a whole: Percent of scalp involved defined treated patients' severity scores.

As for treatment: oral pan-JAK inhibitor, 5-10 mg twice daily. V was trimmed by 3 bases and J by 0 bases, leaving 12 bases between them. This CDR3 is built from 16 residues. The germline V gene has CDR1 PRHDT and CDR2 FYEKMQ (reference sequence). cDNA reverse transcribed from extracted RNA served as the sequencing template. The data were produced by immunoSEQ multiplex PCR, yet TCRdb's version contains in-frame clones alone and is incomplete. Among about 140,000 clones, 86% were seen once, and the ten largest hold about 13%. V usage is TRBV13 and J usage is TRBJ2-4; perhaps D is TRBD1 or TRBD2 (5 bases each). This specimen was CD8+ T cells sorted from blood, taken at week 4, from a patient treated with tofacitinib. This receptor was obtained from a human donor with alopecia areata. The CDR3 sequence: CASSLGPPLAKNIQYF. DNA for the CDR3: TGTGCCAGCAGCTTGGGACCTCCCTTAGCCAAAAACATTCAGTACTTC.